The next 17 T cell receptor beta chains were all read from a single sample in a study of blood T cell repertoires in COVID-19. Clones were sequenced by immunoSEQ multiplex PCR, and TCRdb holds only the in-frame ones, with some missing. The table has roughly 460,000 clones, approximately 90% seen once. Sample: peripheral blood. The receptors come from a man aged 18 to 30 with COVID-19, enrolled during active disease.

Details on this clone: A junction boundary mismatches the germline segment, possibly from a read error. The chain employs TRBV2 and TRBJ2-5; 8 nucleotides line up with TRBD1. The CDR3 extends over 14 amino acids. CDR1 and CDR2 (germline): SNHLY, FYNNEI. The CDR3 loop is CANKQGAQIEAQYF. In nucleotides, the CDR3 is TGTGCCAACAAGCAGGGGGCGCAAATAGAGGCCCAGTACTTC.

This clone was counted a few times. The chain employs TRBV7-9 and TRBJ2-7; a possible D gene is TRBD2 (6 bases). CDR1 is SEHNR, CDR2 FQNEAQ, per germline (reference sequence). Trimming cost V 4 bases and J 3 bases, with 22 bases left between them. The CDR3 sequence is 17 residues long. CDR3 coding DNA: TGTGCCAGCAGCTCCGGCGGGGTCCCGACCGAGAACTACGAGCAGTACTTC. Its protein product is CASSSGGVPTENYEQYF.

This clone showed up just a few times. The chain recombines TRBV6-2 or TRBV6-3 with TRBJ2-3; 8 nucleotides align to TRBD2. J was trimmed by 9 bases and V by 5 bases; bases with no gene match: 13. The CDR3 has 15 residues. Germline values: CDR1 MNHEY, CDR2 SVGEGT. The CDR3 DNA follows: TGTGCCAGCAGTAGTCCAGCGGGGGACCTGGGGACGCAGTATTTT. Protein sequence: CASSSPAGDLGTQYF.

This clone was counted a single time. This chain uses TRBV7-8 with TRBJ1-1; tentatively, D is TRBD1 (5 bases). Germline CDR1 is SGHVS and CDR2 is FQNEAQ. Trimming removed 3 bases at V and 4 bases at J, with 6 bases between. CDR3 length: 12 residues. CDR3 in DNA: TGTGCCAGCAGCTTCGACAGCACTGAAGCTTTCTTT. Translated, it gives CASSFDSTEAFF.

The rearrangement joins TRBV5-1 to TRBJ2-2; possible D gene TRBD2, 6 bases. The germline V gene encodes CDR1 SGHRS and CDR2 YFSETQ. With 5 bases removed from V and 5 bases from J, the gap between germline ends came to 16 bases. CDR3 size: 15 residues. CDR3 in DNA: TGCGCCAGCAGACCTATGCCGGGAGATACCGGGGAGCTGTTTTTT. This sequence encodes CASRPMPGDTGELFF.

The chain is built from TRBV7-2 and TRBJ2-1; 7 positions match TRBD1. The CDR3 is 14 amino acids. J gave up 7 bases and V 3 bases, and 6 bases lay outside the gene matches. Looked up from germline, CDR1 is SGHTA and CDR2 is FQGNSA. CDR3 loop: CASSFDRARNEQFF. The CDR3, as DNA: TGTGCCAGCAGCTTCGACAGGGCGCGGAATGAGCAGTTCTTC.

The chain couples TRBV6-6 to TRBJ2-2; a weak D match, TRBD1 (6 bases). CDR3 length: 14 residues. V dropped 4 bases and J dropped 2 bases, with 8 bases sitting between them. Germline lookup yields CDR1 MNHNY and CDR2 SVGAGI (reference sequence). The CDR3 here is CASSSTGNTGELFF. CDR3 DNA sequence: TGTGCCAGCAGTTCGACAGGCAACACCGGGGAGCTGTTTTTT.

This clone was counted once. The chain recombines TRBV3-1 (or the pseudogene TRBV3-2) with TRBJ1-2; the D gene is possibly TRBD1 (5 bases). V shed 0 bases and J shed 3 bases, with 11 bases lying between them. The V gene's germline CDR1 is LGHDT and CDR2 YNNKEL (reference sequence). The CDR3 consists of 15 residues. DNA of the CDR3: TGTGCCAGCAGCCAAGAGCACAGGCCTGACTATGGCTACACCTTC. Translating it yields CASSQEHRPDYGYTF.

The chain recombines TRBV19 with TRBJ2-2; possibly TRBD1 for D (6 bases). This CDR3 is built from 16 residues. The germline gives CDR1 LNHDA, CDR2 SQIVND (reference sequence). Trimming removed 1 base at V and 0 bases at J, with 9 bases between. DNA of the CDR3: TGTGCCAGTAGTATAGCCGGGACAACGAACACCGGGGAGCTGTTTTTT. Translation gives CASSIAGTTNTGELFF.

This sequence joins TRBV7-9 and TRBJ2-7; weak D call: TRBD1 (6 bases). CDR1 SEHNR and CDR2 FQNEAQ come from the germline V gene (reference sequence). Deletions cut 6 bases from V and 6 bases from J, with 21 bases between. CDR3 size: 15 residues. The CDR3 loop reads CASSPSGHALAEQYF. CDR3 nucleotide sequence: TGTGCCAGCAGTCCCTCGGGACATGCCTTAGCCGAGCAGTACTTC. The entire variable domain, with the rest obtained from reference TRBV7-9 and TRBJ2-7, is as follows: DTGVSQNPRHKITKRGQNVTFRCDPISEHNRLYWYRQTLGQGPEFLTYFQNEAQLEKSRLLSDRFSAERPKGSFSTLEIQRTEQGDSAMYLCASSPSGHALAEQYFGPGTRLTVT.

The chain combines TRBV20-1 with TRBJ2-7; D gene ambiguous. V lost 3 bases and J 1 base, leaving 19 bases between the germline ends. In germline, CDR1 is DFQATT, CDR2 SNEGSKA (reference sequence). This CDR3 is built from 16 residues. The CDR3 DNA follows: TGCAGTGCTAGTCGATGGCCCCTTCTCGGGTCCTACGAGCAGTACTTC. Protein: CSASRWPLLGSYEQYF.

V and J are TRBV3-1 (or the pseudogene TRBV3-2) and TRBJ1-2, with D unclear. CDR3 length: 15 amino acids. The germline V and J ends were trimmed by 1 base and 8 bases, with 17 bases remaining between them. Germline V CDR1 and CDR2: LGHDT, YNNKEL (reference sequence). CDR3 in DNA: TGTGCCAGCAGCCAAGGTATCGAGGGCGCGTTCGGCTACACCTTC. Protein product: CASSQGIEGAFGYTF.

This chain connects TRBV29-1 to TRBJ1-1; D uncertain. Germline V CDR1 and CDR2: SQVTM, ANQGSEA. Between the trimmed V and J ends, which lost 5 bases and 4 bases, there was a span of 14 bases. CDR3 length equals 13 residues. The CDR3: CSVKVTMGTEAFF. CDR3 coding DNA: TGCAGCGTTAAAGTGACAATGGGCACTGAAGCTTTCTTT.

The CDR3 loop reads CASSFGGGRNQPQHF. The CDR3 DNA reads as TGTGCCAGCAGTTTTGGGGGAGGGCGCAATCAGCCCCAGCATTTT. V gene TRBV28 combines with J gene TRBJ1-5; TRBD1 might be the D (5 bases). Germline V gives CDR1 MDHEN, CDR2 SYDVKM. Trimming took 3 bases from V and 2 from J, leaving 11 bases between them. CDR3 length: 15 residues.

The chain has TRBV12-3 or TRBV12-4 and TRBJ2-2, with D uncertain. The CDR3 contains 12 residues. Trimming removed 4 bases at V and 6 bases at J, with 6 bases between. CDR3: CASSSNPGELFF. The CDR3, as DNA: TGTGCCAGCAGTTCCAATCCCGGGGAGCTGTTTTTT.

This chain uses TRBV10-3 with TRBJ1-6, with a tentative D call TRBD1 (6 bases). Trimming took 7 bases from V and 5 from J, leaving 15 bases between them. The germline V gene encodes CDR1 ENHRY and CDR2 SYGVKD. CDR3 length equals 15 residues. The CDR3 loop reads CAIKASGAHNSPLHF. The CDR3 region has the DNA TGTGCCATCAAGGCGTCAGGGGCCCATAATTCACCCCTCCACTTT.

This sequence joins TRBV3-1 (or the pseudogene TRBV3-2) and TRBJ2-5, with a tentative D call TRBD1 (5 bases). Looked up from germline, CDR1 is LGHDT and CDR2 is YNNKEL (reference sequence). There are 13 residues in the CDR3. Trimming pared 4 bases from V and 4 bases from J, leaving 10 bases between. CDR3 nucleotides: TGTGCCAGCAGCCGGGCAGGGCTAGAGACCCAGTACTTC. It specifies CASSRAGLETQYF.